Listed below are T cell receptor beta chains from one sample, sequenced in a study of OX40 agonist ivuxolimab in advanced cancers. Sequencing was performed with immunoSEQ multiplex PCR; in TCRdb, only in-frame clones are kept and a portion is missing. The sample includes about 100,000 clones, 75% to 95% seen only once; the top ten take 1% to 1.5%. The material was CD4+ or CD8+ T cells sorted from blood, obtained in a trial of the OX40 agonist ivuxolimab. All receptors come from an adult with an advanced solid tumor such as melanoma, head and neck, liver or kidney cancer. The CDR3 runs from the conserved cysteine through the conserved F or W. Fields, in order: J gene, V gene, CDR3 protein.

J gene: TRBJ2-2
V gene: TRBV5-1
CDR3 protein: CASSLLGGETGGTGELFF

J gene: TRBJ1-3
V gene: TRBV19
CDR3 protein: CASTDSFSGNTIYF

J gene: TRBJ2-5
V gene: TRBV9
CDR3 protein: CASSVDASPRQYF

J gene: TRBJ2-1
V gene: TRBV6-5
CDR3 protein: CASSGGTAFNEQFF

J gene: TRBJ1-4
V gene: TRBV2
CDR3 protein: CASRPYLGATNEKLFF

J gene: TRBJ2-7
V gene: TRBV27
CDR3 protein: CASSTPLGVEQYF

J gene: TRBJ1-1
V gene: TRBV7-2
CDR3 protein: CASSIQLQGAGTEAFF

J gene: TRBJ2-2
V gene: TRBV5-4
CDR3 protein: CASSAAKRNTGELFF

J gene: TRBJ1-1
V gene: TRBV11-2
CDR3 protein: CASSLAPGQGLGANTEAFF

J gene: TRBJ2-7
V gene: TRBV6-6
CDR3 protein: CASSYWLAGDYEQYF

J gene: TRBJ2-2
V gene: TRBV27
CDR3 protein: CASSLRNRGNTGELFF

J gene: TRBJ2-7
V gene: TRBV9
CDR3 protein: CASSVVPQGYEQYF

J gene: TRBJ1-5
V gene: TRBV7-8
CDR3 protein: CASSFRDNQPQHF

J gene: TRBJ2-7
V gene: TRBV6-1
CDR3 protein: CASSPGLAGVEQYF

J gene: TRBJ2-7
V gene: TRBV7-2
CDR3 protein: CASSLPAGTSWEQYF

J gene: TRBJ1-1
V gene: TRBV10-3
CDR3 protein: CAISDGVANTEAFF

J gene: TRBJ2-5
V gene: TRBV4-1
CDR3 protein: CASSQPTGGRETQYF